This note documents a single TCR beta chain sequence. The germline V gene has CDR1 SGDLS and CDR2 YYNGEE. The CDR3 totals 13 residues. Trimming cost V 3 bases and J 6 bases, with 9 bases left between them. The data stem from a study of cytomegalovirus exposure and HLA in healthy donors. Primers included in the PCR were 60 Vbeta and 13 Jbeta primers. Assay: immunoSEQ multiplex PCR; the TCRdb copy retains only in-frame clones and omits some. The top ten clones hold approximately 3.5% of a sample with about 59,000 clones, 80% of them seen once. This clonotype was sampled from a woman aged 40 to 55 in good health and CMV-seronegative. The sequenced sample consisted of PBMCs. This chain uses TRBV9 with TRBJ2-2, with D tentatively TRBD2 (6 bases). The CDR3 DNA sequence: TGTGCCAGCAGCGGACTAGTCTCCGGGGAGCTGTTTTTT. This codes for CASSGLVSGELFF.